This TCR beta chain was identified during a study of T-cell memory formation after mild COVID-19. Study details: TCR clusters were largely donor specific. General observations from the study: Contracting CD4+ clones were located mainly in CM and EM, and CD8+ clones in EMRA. Later expanders leaned CD4+, whereas clones that contracted between day 15 and 85 were balanced CD4/CD8.

CDR3 length equals 14 residues. Trimming shortened V by 4 bases and J by 0 bases, and 9 bases separated the two germline ends. Germline lookup yields CDR1 LNHDA and CDR2 SQIVND (reference sequence). Remarks on this clonotype: Its specificity is not known.

Libraries for TCRalpha and TCRbeta carried sample barcodes and unique molecular identifiers via 5'RACE. Via MiXCR, TCRdb re-called the 5' RACE reads, giving one row per CDR3 protein. The table records more than 300,000 distinct CDR3 sequences, 20% to 25% of them present only once. The chain combines TRBV19 with TRBJ1-1; unclear D gene. Sequencing input: PBMCs or a T cell subset sorted from them (not recorded which). The source is a man aged 18 to 30 who had mild COVID-19 (a few samples of this study predate the infection). Cell type and time point are not known. The CDR3 region has the DNA TGTGCCAGTAGTACGATCCGGCTGAACACTGAAGCTTTCTTT. Translating it yields CASSTIRLNTEAFF.